This T cell receptor beta chain was documented in a study of T cell responses to AZD1222 COVID-19 vaccine. This clone has ten or more counts. V lost 2 bases to trimming and J lost 3 bases; unmatched junction nucleotides: 0. Germline lookup yields CDR1 MRHNA and CDR2 SNTAGT. The CDR3 is 15 residues long. Sequencing used immunoSEQ multiplex PCR; TCRdb keeps in-frame clones, though not all of them. The sample records 90,000 to 150,000 clones, approximately 83% being singletons. The sequence was obtained from an adult in good health. The sample here was peripheral blood, taken on day 0 of AZD1222 vaccination. V gene TRBV6-4 combines with J gene TRBJ2-2, with 10 positions matching TRBD1. This CDR3 is CASSDGTGDTGELFF. Here the CDR3 DNA reads TGTGCCAGCAGTGACGGGACAGGGGACACCGGGGAGCTGTTTTTT.